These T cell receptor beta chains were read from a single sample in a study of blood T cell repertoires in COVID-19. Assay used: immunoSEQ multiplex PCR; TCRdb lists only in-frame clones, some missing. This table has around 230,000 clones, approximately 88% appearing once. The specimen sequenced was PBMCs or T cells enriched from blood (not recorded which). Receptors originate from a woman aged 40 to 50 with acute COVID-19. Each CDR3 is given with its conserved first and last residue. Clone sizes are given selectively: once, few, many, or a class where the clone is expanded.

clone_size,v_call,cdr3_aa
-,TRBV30,CAWSVHGEGGYTF
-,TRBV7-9,CASSLLAGPNTEAFF
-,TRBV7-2,CASSLAQGRYSNQPQHF
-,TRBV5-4,CASSLLTDNYGYTF
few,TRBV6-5,CASSYGERYEQYF
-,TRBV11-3,CASSLAGDSGNTIYF
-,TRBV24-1,CATTGEYGYTF
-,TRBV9,CASRALYYEQYF
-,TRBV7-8,CASSSEETQYF
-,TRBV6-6,CASSPFITEIEKPGFYEQYF
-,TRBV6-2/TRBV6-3,CASSLTGVRNEQFF
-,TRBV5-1,CASSPPGGSYEQYF
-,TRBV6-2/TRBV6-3,CASSRMQGAVGQPQHF
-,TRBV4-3,CASSQDWGGSTDTQYF
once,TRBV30,CAWSRDNRIYTF
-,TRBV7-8,CASSPWTGGEAEAFF
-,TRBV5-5,CASSLQLLTYNEQFF
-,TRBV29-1,CSVGQGVLQETQYF
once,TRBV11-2,CASSLEGGSVYEQYF
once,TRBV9,CASSPSGGHDEQYF
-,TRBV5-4,CASSHPQRGGTDTQYF
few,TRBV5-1,CASSLAGNNQPQHF
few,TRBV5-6,CASSLGGGSKTDTQYF
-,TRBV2,CASSELLAGAYEQYF
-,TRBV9,CASSVTGGGELFF
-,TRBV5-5,CASSLSLANYGYTF
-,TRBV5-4,CASSLGGQNQPQHF
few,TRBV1,CTSGTQGDNSPLHF
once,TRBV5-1,CASSLDGYSNQPQHF
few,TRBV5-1,CASSFNANYGYTF
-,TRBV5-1,CASSFKQGMKNTEAFF
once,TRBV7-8,CASSLAGRRSGANVLTF
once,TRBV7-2,CASRGLGGNQPQHF
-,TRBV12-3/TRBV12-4,CASSFGGGYTF
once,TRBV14,CASSQDAENYGYTF
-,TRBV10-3,CAIRAESTDTQYF
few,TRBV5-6,CASSSKSRRIGYGYTF
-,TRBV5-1,CASSPPGDSLTGELFF
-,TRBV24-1,CATSDLGTGPQGEQFF
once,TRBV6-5,CASGARRGYEQYF
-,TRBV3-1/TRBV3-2,CASSQVLRAGELFF
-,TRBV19,CASSIRPWGGSLADTQYF
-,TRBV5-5,CASSLEAPTDTQYF
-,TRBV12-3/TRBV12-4,CASSLRQGGGYTF
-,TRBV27,CASGVWADNQPQHF
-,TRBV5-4,CASSIGQSGQPQHF
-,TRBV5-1,CASSRGTANTEAFF
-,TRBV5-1,CASSPEQGGMNTEAFF
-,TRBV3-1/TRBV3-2,CASSYARVMNTEAFF
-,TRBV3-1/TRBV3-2,CASSRDLDRTEAFF
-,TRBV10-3,CAISGYLQGRGTEAFF
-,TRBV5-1,CASSPPLGQGVTGELFF
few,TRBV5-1,CASSLPTGGIHNEQFF
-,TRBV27,CASSSPSQGQPQHF